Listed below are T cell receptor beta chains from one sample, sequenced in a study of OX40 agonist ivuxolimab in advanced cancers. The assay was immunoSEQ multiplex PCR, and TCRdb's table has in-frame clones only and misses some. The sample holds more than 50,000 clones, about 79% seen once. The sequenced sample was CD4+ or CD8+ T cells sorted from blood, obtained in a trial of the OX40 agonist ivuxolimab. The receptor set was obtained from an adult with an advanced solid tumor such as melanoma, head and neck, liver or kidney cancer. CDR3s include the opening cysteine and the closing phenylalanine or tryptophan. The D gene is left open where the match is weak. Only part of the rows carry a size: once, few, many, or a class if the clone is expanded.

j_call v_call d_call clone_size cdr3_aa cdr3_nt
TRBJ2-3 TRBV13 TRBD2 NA CASSSRLAGGGTDTQYF TGTGCCAGCAGCTCCCGACTAGCGGGGGGAGGCACAGATACGCAGTATTTT
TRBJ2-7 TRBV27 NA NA CASRTQWADSSYEQYF TGTGCCAGCAGGACACAATGGGCCGACAGCTCCTACGAGCAGTACTTC
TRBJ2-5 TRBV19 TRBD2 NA CASSVGLERETQYF TGTGCCAGTAGTGTTGGACTAGAGAGAGAGACCCAGTACTTC
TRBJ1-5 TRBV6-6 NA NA CASSYSSNQPQHF TGTGCCAGCAGTTACTCCAGCAATCAGCCCCAGCATTTT
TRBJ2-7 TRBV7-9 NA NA CASSLVGRDEAYEQYF TGTGCCAGCAGCTTAGTTGGGCGGGACGAAGCCTACGAGCAGTACTTC
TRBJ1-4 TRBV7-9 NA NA CASSGGQPATNEKLFF TGTGCCAGCAGTGGGGGGCAGCCTGCAACTAATGAAAAACTGTTTTTT
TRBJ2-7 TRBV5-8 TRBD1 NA CASSLINLGQGALYF TGTGCCAGCAGCTTAATAAACCTGGGACAGGGGGCGCTGTACTTC
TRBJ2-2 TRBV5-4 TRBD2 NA CASSPPTAGGLGGELFF TGTGCCAGCAGCCCGCCCACAGCGGGGGGGCTCGGCGGGGAGCTGTTTTTT
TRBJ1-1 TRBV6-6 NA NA CASSWGLDTEAFF TGTGCCAGCAGTTGGGGTTTGGACACTGAAGCTTTCTTT
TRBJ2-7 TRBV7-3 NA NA CASSLKNGVEQYF TGTGCCAGCAGCTTAAAGAACGGGGTCGAGCAGTACTTC
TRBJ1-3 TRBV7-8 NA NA CASSPSAQSGNTIYF TGTGCCAGCAGCCCGAGCGCCCAGTCTGGAAACACCATATATTTT
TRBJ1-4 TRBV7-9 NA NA CASSSTGRKLFF TGTGCCAGCAGCTCCACGGGGCGTAAACTGTTTTTT
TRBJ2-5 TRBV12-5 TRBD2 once CASGPGTSGETQETQYF TGTGCTAGTGGCCCGGGGACTAGCGGGGAAACCCAAGAGACCCAGTACTTC
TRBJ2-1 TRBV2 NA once CASSEWGLGNNEQFF TGTGCCAGCAGTGAATGGGGATTGGGGAACAATGAGCAGTTCTTC
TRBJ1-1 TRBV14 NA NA CASSQGRGWDTEAFF TGTGCCAGCAGCCAAGGGAGGGGCTGGGACACTGAAGCTTTCTTT
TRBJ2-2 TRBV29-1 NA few CSVDGGKSGELFF TGCAGCGTTGACGGCGGGAAAAGCGGGGAGCTGTTTTTT
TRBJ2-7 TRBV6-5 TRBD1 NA CATGQVTYEQYF TGTGCCACCGGACAGGTAACCTACGAGCAGTACTTC
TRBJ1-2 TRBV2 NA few CASSESWTVGGYTF TGTGCCAGCAGTGAGTCCTGGACAGTCGGTGGCTACACCTTC
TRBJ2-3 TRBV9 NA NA CASSVAGGASTDTQYF TGTGCCAGCAGCGTAGCTGGGGGGGCTAGCACAGATACGCAGTATTTT
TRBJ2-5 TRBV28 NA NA CASSPRETSRKTQYF TGTGCCAGCAGCCCCCGGGAGACCTCCAGGAAGACCCAGTACTTC
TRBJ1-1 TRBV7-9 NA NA CASSFEQGWGTEAFF TGTGCCAGCAGCTTTGAACAGGGCTGGGGCACTGAAGCTTTCTTT
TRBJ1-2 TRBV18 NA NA CASSPKTDSNYGYTF TGTGCCAGCTCACCTAAGACGGATTCTAACTATGGCTACACCTTC
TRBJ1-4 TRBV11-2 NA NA CASSLVFRQGNEKLFF TGTGCCAGCAGCTTAGTTTTTCGGCAGGGTAATGAAAAACTGTTTTTT
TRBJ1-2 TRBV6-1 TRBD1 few CASSEKGDRGGYGYTF TGTGCCAGCAGTGAAAAGGGCGACAGGGGAGGCTATGGCTACACCTTC
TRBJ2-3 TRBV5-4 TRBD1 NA CASRPGQHTDTQYF TGTGCCAGCAGGCCGGGACAGCACACAGATACGCAGTATTTT
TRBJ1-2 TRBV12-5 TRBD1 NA CASGLAGAGQGLETSF TGTGCTAGTGGTTTGGCCGGGGCGGGACAGGGCTTAGAAACCTCCTTC